This section outlines one T cell receptor beta chain sequence together with its context. Its target is not known. CD45RO-negative CD8 cells positively selected for CCR7 made up the naive population, which excluded terminally differentiated effector memory CD45RA+ cells. This entry belongs to a study of shared clonotypes between healthy human individuals. Across the study: The cohort had two women and a few men, ages 18 to 49. Researchers assigned three CD4 naive, three CD4 memory, two CD8 naive and one CD8 memory plate to each donor. General study findings and limits: Non-shared clonotypes had lower generation probabilities than clonotypes shared by all four sorted-subset donors.

Germline V CDR1 and CDR2: PRHDT, FYEKMQ (reference sequence). V lost 5 bases and J lost 6; bases outside the gene matches: 4. This CDR3 comprises 14 residues. Methods used by the authors: As immunoSEQ supplied junction-only sequences (without quality scores), filtering differed. The protocol was immunoSEQ multiplex PCR, while the TCRdb copy is restricted to in-frame clones and leaves out a portion. V and J calls and clone size come straight from that table; D and trimming were deduced from the DNA. The sample consists of approximately 720,000 clones, 92% of them appearing once. The origin of this receptor is a man younger than 40 in good health. Sequenced sample: naive CD8+ T cells sorted from blood. The chain uses TRBV13 and TRBJ2-1, with 10 bases identical to TRBD1. The CDR3 protein is CASSGTGEANEQFF. The CDR3 coding sequence is TGTGCCAGCAGCGGGACAGGGGAGGCCAATGAGCAGTTCTTC.